What follows is one T cell receptor beta chain and its context. The data originate from a study of blood T cell repertoires in COVID-19. Overall study context: COVID-19 samples from acute and convalescent phases originated in the United States, Italy and Spain. The analysed material was cDNA or gDNA that came from T cells, B-cell-depleted T cells, or PBMCs.

In the original analysis: From reference gene primer amplification, estimates of nucleated cell counts were derived. Repertoires were generated with immunoSEQ multiplex PCR, while TCRdb's copy carries only in-frame clones and drops some. The V and J calls and clone size come from that table; D and trimming were worked out from the DNA. The data contain around 77,000 clones, under 95% of them singletons. The V gene lost 1 base and the J gene lost 1 base, with 9 bases spanning the gap. CDR1 and CDR2 (germline): MGHRA, YSYEKL. CDR3 length: 15 residues. The rearrangement joins TRBV4-1 to TRBJ2-3; D is possibly TRBD2 (5 bases). Sequencing was performed on peripheral blood. The origin of this receptor is a woman in her sixties or seventies with active COVID-19. The CDR3 bases are TGCGCCAGCAGCCAAGGAGGGAGAGGCACAGATACGCAGTATTTT. This codes for CASSQGGRGTDTQYF.